There are a few counts of the clone carrying this T cell receptor beta chain. This entry is derived from a study of shared clonotypes between healthy human individuals. Clones were sequenced by immunoSEQ multiplex PCR, and TCRdb holds only the in-frame ones, with some missing. In the table there are more than 900,000 clones, around 78% of which are singletons. There are 20 residues in the CDR3. The TCR comes from a man between 18 and 29 years old in good health. Some clones in this sample may be carry-over from other donors' samples. Sequencing was done on a sample of memory CD4+ T cells from PBMCs. Subset specified: CD45RA-negative fraction. The rearrangement links TRBV12-2 to TRBJ2-6; the table names TRBD1, a call not compared with the DNA. TRBV12-2 is listed as a pseudogene. The CDR3 DNA sequence: TGTGCAAGTCGCTTAGAACTCGGGACAGACACCTCCTCTGGGGCCAACGTCCTGACTTTC. This translates into CASRLELGTDTSSGANVLTF.